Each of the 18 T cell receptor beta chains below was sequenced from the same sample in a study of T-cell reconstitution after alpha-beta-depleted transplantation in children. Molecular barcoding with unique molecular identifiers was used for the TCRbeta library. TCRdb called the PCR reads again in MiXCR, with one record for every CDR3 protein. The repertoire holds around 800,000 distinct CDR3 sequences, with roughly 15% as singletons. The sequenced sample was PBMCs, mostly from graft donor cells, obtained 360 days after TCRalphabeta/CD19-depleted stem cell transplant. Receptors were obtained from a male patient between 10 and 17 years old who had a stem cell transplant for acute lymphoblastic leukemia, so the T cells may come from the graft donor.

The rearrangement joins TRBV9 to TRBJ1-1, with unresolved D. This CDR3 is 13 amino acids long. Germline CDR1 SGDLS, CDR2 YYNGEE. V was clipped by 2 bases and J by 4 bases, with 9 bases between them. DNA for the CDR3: TGTGCCAGCAGCGTCCTTCCGGCCACTGAAGCTTTCTTT. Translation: CASSVLPATEAFF.

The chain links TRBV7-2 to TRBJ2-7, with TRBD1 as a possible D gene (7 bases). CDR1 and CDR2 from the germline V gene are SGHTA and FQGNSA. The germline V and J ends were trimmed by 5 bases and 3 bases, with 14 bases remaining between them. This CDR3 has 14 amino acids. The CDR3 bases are TGTGCCAGCAGCCCCCAGGGGGGATACTACGAGCAGTACTTC. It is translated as CASSPQGGYYEQYF.

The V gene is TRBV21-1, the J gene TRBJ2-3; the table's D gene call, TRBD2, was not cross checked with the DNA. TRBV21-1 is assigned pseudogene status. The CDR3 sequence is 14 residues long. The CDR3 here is CAGATSRRTDTQYF. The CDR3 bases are TGTGCCGGCGCCACTAGCAGACGCACAGATACGCAGTATTTT.

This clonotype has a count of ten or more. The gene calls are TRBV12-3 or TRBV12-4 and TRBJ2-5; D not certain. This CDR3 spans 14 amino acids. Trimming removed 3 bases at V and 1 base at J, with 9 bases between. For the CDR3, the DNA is TGTGCCAGCAGTTTCTGGGCATCCCAAGAGACCCAGTACTTC. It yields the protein CASSFWASQETQYF.

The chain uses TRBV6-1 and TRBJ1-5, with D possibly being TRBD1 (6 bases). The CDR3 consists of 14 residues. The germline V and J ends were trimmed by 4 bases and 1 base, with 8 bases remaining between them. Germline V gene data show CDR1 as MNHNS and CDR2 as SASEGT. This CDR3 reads CASSAQGSNQPQHF. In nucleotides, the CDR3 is TGTGCCAGCAGTGCACAGGGCAGCAATCAGCCCCAGCATTTT.

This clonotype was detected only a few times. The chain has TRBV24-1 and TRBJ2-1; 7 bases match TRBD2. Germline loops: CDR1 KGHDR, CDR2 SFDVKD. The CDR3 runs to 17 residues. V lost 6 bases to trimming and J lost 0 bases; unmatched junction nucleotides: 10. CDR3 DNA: TGTGCCACCAGTTTAGGGAGGGGCCGAAGCTCCTACAATGAGCAGTTCTTC. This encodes CATSLGRGRSSYNEQFF.

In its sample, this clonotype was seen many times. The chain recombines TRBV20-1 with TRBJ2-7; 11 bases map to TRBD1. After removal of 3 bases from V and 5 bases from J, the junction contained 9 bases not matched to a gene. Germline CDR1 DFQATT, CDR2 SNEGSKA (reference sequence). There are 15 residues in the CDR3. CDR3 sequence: CSASSPGQGGHEQYF. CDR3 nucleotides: TGCAGTGCTAGCTCCCCGGGACAGGGGGGCCACGAGCAGTACTTC.

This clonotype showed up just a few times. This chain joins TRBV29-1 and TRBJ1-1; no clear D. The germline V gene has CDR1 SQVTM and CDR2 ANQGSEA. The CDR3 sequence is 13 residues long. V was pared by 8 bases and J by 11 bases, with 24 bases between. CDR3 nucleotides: TGCAGCTCCGCGGTAGGACCCACGCCTTCCGCTTTCTTT. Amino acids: CSSAVGPTPSAFF. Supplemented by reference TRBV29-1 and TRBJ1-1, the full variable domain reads SAVISQKPSRDICQRGTSLTIQCQVDSQVTMMFWYRQQPGQSLTLIATANQGSEATYESGFVIDKFPISRPNLTFSTLTVSNMSPEDSSIYLCSSAVGPTPSAFFGQGTRLTVV.

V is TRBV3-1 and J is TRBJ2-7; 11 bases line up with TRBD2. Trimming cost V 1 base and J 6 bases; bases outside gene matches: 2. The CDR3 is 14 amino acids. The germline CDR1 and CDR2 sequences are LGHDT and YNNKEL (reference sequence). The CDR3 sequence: CASSQGLAGGEQYF. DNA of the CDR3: TGTGCCAGCAGCCAAGGGCTAGCGGGGGGCGAGCAGTACTTC.

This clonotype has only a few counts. CDR3 in amino acids: CASSLALMTSEAFF. CDR3 coding DNA: TGCGCCAGCAGCTTGGCCCTTATGACGTCTGAAGCTTTCTTT. The genes are TRBV5-1 and TRBJ1-1; D gene uncertain. Germline V gene lookup returns CDR1 SGHRS and CDR2 YFSETQ. CDR3 length: 14 amino acids. The V gene lost 0 bases and the J gene lost 6 bases, with 12 bases spanning the gap.

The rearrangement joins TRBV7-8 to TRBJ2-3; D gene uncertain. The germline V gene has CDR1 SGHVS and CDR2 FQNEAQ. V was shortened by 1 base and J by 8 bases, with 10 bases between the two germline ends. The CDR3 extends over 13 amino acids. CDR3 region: CASSLEAGGTQYF. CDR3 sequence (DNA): TGTGCCAGCAGCTTAGAGGCCGGTGGTACGCAGTATTTT.

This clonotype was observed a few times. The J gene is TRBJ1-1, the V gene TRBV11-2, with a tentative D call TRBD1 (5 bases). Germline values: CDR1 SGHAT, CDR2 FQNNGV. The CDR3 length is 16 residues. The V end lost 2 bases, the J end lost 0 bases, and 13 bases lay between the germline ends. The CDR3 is CASSLSAGTLNTEAFF. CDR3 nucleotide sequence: TGTGCCAGCAGCTTAAGCGCAGGGACTTTGAACACTGAAGCTTTCTTT.

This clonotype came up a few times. Here the CDR3 DNA reads TGTGCCAGCAGCAGCACTAGCGGGCGAGGAGTATGGGCAGATACGCAGTATTTT. Protein: CASSSTSGRGVWADTQYF. The chain couples TRBV7-6 to TRBJ2-3; 9 bases map to TRBD2. V was pared by 5 bases and J by 4 bases, with 16 bases of the junction left unmatched. This CDR3 spans 18 amino acids. CDR1 and CDR2 from the germline V gene are SGHVS and FNYEAQ.

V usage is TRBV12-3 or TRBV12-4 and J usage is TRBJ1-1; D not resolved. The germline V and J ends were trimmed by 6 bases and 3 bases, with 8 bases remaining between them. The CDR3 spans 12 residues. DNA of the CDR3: TGTGCCAGCAGCCTTGTACACACTGAAGCTTTCTTT. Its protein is CASSLVHTEAFF.

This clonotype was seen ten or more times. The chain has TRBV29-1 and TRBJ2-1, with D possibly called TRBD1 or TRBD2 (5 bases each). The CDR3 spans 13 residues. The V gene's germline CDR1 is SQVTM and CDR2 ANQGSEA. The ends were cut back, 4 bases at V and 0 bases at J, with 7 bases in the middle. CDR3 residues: CSVARGSYNEQFF. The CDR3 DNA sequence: TGCAGCGTTGCGAGGGGCTCCTACAATGAGCAGTTCTTC.

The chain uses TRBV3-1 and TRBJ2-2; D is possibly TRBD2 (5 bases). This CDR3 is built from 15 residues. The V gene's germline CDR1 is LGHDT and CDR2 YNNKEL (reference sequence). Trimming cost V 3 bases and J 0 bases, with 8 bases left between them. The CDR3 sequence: CASSQERTNTGELFF. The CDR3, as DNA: TGTGCCAGCAGCCAGGAGCGGACGAACACCGGGGAGCTGTTTTTT.

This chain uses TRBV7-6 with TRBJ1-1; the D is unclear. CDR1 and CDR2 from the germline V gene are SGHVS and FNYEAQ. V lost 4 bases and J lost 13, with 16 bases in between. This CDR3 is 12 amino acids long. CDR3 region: CASSSPGGPGFF. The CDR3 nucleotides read TGTGCCAGCAGCTCTCCAGGAGGCCCGGGTTTCTTT.

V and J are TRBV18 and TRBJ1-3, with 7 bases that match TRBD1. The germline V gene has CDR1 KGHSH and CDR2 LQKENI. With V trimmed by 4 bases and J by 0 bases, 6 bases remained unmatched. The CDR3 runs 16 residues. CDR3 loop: CASSHGTADSGNTIYF. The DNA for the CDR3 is TGTGCCAGCTCACACGGGACAGCTGACTCTGGAAACACCATATATTTT.